A selection of T cell receptor beta chains follows, all from one sample in a study of prognosis after radiotherapy for stage I lung cancer. TCRdb called the multiplex PCR reads again in MiXCR, with one record for every CDR3 protein. Of 15,000 to 20,000 distinct CDR3 sequences in the sample, 29% were seen once. Here the sequenced sample was PBMCs, taken before or after stereotactic body radiation therapy (not recorded which). The source is a donor aged 50 or older with non-small cell lung cancer. CDR3s include the opening cysteine and the closing phenylalanine or tryptophan. Each record gives: CDR3 length, D gene, J gene, clone size, V gene, CDR3 DNA, CDR3 protein. A D gene is named only where the DNA matches it firmly. A row's size may be missing; if present it is once, few, many or a size class.

CDR3 length: 12; D gene: .; J gene: TRBJ2-7; clone size: once; V gene: TRBV7-2; CDR3 DNA: TGTGCCAGCAGCTTAGCAAGGGGCGGGCAGTACTTC; CDR3 protein: CASSLARGGQYF
CDR3 length: 13; D gene: TRBD1; J gene: TRBJ1-2; clone size: many; V gene: TRBV30; CDR3 DNA: TGTGCCTGGATGGACAGGGGGCCTCGAGGCTACACCTTC; CDR3 protein: CAWMDRGPRGYTF
CDR3 length: 14; D gene: .; J gene: TRBJ2-5; clone size: many; V gene: TRBV27; CDR3 DNA: TGTGCCAGCAGTAAAACAGGGAACCAAGAGACCCAGTACTTC; CDR3 protein: CASSKTGNQETQYF
CDR3 length: 16; D gene: TRBD1; J gene: TRBJ1-5; clone size: many; V gene: TRBV12-3/TRBV12-4; CDR3 DNA: TGTGCCAGCAGTTCGAGTCAGGGGGCACGGAATCAGCCCCAGCATTTT; CDR3 protein: CASSSSQGARNQPQHF
CDR3 length: 17; D gene: .; J gene: TRBJ2-1; clone size: many; V gene: TRBV7-2; CDR3 DNA: TGTGCCAGCAGCCCGGGCTCGGCCAGGAGCTCCTACAATGAGCAGTTCTTC; CDR3 protein: CASSPGSARSSYNEQFF
CDR3 length: 16; D gene: TRBD2; J gene: TRBJ2-1; clone size: many; V gene: TRBV30; CDR3 DNA: TGTGCCTGGAGTATCCCTAGCGGGAGTGGTATAAATGAGCAGTTCTTC; CDR3 protein: CAWSIPSGSGINEQFF
CDR3 length: 12; D gene: .; J gene: TRBJ1-6; clone size: medium-sized; V gene: TRBV27; CDR3 DNA: TGTGCCAGCAGACGACTGGAATCACCCCTCCACTTT; CDR3 protein: CASRRLESPLHF
CDR3 length: 12; D gene: .; J gene: TRBJ1-1; clone size: many; V gene: TRBV7-9; CDR3 DNA: TGTGCCAGCAGCCCCCCGACAGGCCAAGCTTTCTTT; CDR3 protein: CASSPPTGQAFF
CDR3 length: 15; D gene: .; J gene: TRBJ2-7; clone size: many; V gene: TRBV10-3; CDR3 DNA: TGTGCCATCAGTGAGTCTTCAGGAGGAACCTACGAGCAGTACTTC; CDR3 protein: CAISESSGGTYEQYF
CDR3 length: 16; D gene: .; J gene: TRBJ2-2; clone size: many; V gene: TRBV28; CDR3 DNA: TGTGCCAGCAGCCCTCGCGGGACGTGGGACACCGGGGAGCTGTTTTTT; CDR3 protein: CASSPRGTWDTGELFF
CDR3 length: 13; D gene: .; J gene: TRBJ1-2; clone size: many; V gene: TRBV5-4; CDR3 DNA: TGTGCCAGCAGCTTGGGGGGACGTGGTGGCTACACCTTC; CDR3 protein: CASSLGGRGGYTF
CDR3 length: 13; D gene: .; J gene: TRBJ1-5; clone size: many; V gene: TRBV20-1; CDR3 DNA: TGCAGTGCACCCAGACAGGGCAATCAGCCCCAGCATTTT; CDR3 protein: CSAPRQGNQPQHF
CDR3 length: 14; D gene: .; J gene: TRBJ2-7; clone size: medium-sized; V gene: TRBV7-2; CDR3 DNA: TGTGCCAGCAGCTTCAGGCAGGCTGACTACGAGCAGTACTTC; CDR3 protein: CASSFRQADYEQYF
CDR3 length: 15; D gene: .; J gene: TRBJ1-3; clone size: many; V gene: TRBV6-1; CDR3 DNA: TGTGCCAGCAGGTCGACAGCGTCCTCTGGAAACACCATATATTTT; CDR3 protein: CASRSTASSGNTIYF
CDR3 length: 14; D gene: TRBD2; J gene: TRBJ2-7; clone size: .; V gene: TRBV6-2/TRBV6-3; CDR3 DNA: TGTGCTAGCAGTTACGTCGCGGGAGCCTACGAGCAGTACTTC; CDR3 protein: CASSYVAGAYEQYF
CDR3 length: 16; D gene: TRBD2; J gene: TRBJ2-3; clone size: many; V gene: TRBV7-8; CDR3 DNA: TGTGCCAGCAGCCCACATCGGCGGGAGGGCCGGGATACGCAGTATTTT; CDR3 protein: CASSPHRREGRDTQYF
CDR3 length: 12; D gene: .; J gene: TRBJ2-1; clone size: many; V gene: TRBV7-9; CDR3 DNA: TGTGCCAGCAGCTTAGACTGGAATGAGCAGTTCTTC; CDR3 protein: CASSLDWNEQFF
CDR3 length: 13; D gene: TRBD2; J gene: TRBJ2-7; clone size: medium-sized; V gene: TRBV20-1; CDR3 DNA: TGCAGTGCTCGACTAGCGGGATTCTACGAGCAGTACTTC; CDR3 protein: CSARLAGFYEQYF
CDR3 length: 16; D gene: TRBD2; J gene: TRBJ2-7; clone size: .; V gene: TRBV9; CDR3 DNA: TGTGCCAGCAGCTGCGGGCCTAGCGGGAGGTCGCACGAGCAGTACTTC; CDR3 protein: CASSCGPSGRSHEQYF
CDR3 length: 16; D gene: .; J gene: TRBJ2-5; clone size: many; V gene: TRBV5-1; CDR3 DNA: TGCGCCAGCAGCCCCGACCCGGGAATATCGGGAGAGACCCAGTACTTC; CDR3 protein: CASSPDPGISGETQYF
CDR3 length: 13; D gene: TRBD1; J gene: TRBJ1-2; clone size: many; V gene: TRBV30; CDR3 DNA: TGTGCCTGGAGGCCTGACAGGGACTATGGCTACACCTTC; CDR3 protein: CAWRPDRDYGYTF
CDR3 length: 17; D gene: .; J gene: TRBJ2-1; clone size: medium-sized; V gene: TRBV6-2/TRBV6-3; CDR3 DNA: TGTGCCAGCACCTCACCCGGACCGAAAAACTCCTACAATGAGCAGTTCTTC; CDR3 protein: CASTSPGPKNSYNEQFF
CDR3 length: 16; D gene: TRBD2; J gene: TRBJ2-3; clone size: many; V gene: TRBV7-2; CDR3 DNA: TGTGCCAGCAGCCCTTCGATCGCGGGAGGGCAAGATACGCAGTATTTT; CDR3 protein: CASSPSIAGGQDTQYF
CDR3 length: 13; D gene: TRBD1; J gene: TRBJ2-7; clone size: .; V gene: TRBV10-3; CDR3 DNA: TGTGCCAAATTCGGGACAGAAGACTACGAGCAGTACTTC; CDR3 protein: CAKFGTEDYEQYF
CDR3 length: 14; D gene: TRBD2; J gene: TRBJ2-7; clone size: many; V gene: TRBV9; CDR3 DNA: TGTGCCAGCAGCGTAGGGACTAGCATCTCCGAGCAGTACTTC; CDR3 protein: CASSVGTSISEQYF
CDR3 length: 15; D gene: .; J gene: TRBJ2-1; clone size: many; V gene: TRBV7-2; CDR3 DNA: TGTGCCAGCAGCTTAGCGGGGCTAGCGCTCAATGAGCAGTTCTTC; CDR3 protein: CASSLAGLALNEQFF
CDR3 length: 15; D gene: TRBD2; J gene: TRBJ2-1; clone size: .; V gene: TRBV6-1; CDR3 DNA: TGTGCCAGCAGTGAAGGGACTAGCGGGATACCTGAGCAGTTCTTC; CDR3 protein: CASSEGTSGIPEQFF
CDR3 length: 15; D gene: .; J gene: TRBJ1-1; clone size: .; V gene: TRBV4-1; CDR3 DNA: TGCGCCAGCAGCCAAGTGTCACTTGCAAGGGTGGAAGCTTTCTTT; CDR3 protein: CASSQVSLARVEAFF
CDR3 length: 16; D gene: TRBD1; J gene: TRBJ2-5; clone size: .; V gene: TRBV28; CDR3 DNA: TGTGCCAGCAGTTCCCGGGACAGGGGGCCCCAAGAGTCCAAGTACTTC; CDR3 protein: CASSSRDRGPQESKYF
CDR3 length: 14; D gene: TRBD2; J gene: TRBJ2-7; clone size: many; V gene: TRBV7-7; CDR3 DNA: TGTGCTAGCAGCCCTTCCTCTAGCGGGTACGAGCAGTACTTC; CDR3 protein: CASSPSSSGYEQYF
CDR3 length: 17; D gene: TRBD1; J gene: TRBJ2-1; clone size: many; V gene: TRBV18; CDR3 DNA: TGTGCCAGCTCACCCCGAAGGACAGGGGGCAGGGGGGATGAGCAGTTCTTC; CDR3 protein: CASSPRRTGGRGDEQFF
CDR3 length: 13; D gene: .; J gene: TRBJ2-7; clone size: many; V gene: TRBV7-8; CDR3 DNA: TGTGCCAGCAGCTTAGGTCGTACCTACGAGCAGTACTTC; CDR3 protein: CASSLGRTYEQYF
CDR3 length: 14; D gene: .; J gene: TRBJ2-1; clone size: medium-sized; V gene: TRBV6-1; CDR3 DNA: TGTGCCAGCAGTGAAGGCCTAGTTTACAATGAGCAGTTCTTC; CDR3 protein: CASSEGLVYNEQFF
CDR3 length: 16; D gene: .; J gene: TRBJ2-7; clone size: .; V gene: TRBV9; CDR3 DNA: TGTGCCAGCAGCAGTAGGGCTAGGGGGAGGTTGAAAGAGCAGTACTTC; CDR3 protein: CASSSRARGRLKEQYF
CDR3 length: 15; D gene: .; J gene: TRBJ2-1; clone size: .; V gene: TRBV7-8; CDR3 DNA: TGTGCCAGCAGCTCCGGACAGAGCTCCTACAATGAGCAGTTCTTC; CDR3 protein: CASSSGQSSYNEQFF
CDR3 length: 15; D gene: TRBD1; J gene: TRBJ1-2; clone size: many; V gene: TRBV12-3/TRBV12-4; CDR3 DNA: TGTGCCAGCAGTTTAGGGACAGGGCTCAACTATGGCTACACCTTC; CDR3 protein: CASSLGTGLNYGYTF
CDR3 length: 17; D gene: .; J gene: TRBJ2-7; clone size: .; V gene: TRBV5-1; CDR3 DNA: TGCGCCAGCATCCTGATTTATCCTGGAACAGGGGACTATGAGCAGTACTTC; CDR3 protein: CASILIYPGTGDYEQYF
CDR3 length: 15; D gene: TRBD2; J gene: TRBJ2-2; clone size: many; V gene: TRBV11-3; CDR3 DNA: TGTGCCAGCAGCTTAGCGGGAGGGAACACCGGGGAGCTGTTTTTT; CDR3 protein: CASSLAGGNTGELFF
CDR3 length: 14; D gene: .; J gene: TRBJ1-2; clone size: many; V gene: TRBV7-9; CDR3 DNA: TGTGCCAGCAGCCTATTCTCGGGAGCCGACTTCTACACCTTC; CDR3 protein: CASSLFSGADFYTF
CDR3 length: 14; D gene: .; J gene: TRBJ1-5; clone size: many; V gene: TRBV20-1; CDR3 DNA: TGCAGTGCTAGTGGGGACTATAGCAATCAGCCCCAGCATTTT; CDR3 protein: CSASGDYSNQPQHF
CDR3 length: 21; D gene: TRBD1; J gene: TRBJ1-2; clone size: many; V gene: TRBV11-3; CDR3 DNA: TGTGCCAGCAGCTTAGCGCCAAAAAAACAGGTGGGACAGGGCACTAACTATGGCTACACCTTC; CDR3 protein: CASSLAPKKQVGQGTNYGYTF
CDR3 length: 13; D gene: TRBD2; J gene: TRBJ2-7; clone size: many; V gene: TRBV7-9; CDR3 DNA: TGTGCCAGCAGCTTAAATTCGGGGGGCGAGCAGTACTTC; CDR3 protein: CASSLNSGGEQYF
CDR3 length: 14; D gene: .; J gene: TRBJ2-2; clone size: many; V gene: TRBV11-2; CDR3 DNA: TGTGCCAGCAGCTTCAATCCGGGCACCGGGGAGCTGTTTTTT; CDR3 protein: CASSFNPGTGELFF
CDR3 length: 12; D gene: .; J gene: TRBJ2-7; clone size: many; V gene: TRBV30; CDR3 DNA: TGTGCCTGGAGTGCGGGGGTGGACGAGCAGTACTTC; CDR3 protein: CAWSAGVDEQYF
CDR3 length: 17; D gene: TRBD1; J gene: TRBJ2-7; clone size: .; V gene: TRBV12-3/TRBV12-4; CDR3 DNA: TGTGCCAGCAGTTTATGGGACAGGATGGCTAGAGGAAGAGGGCAGTACTTC; CDR3 protein: CASSLWDRMARGRGQYF
CDR3 length: 14; D gene: TRBD1; J gene: TRBJ2-1; clone size: many; V gene: TRBV6-1; CDR3 DNA: TGTGCCAGTGACAGGGGTAGGTCCTACAATGAGCAGTTCTTC; CDR3 protein: CASDRGRSYNEQFF
CDR3 length: 13; D gene: .; J gene: TRBJ2-7; clone size: many; V gene: TRBV30; CDR3 DNA: TGTGCCTGGAGTGTTAAAAGGAACTACGAGCAGTACTTC; CDR3 protein: CAWSVKRNYEQYF
CDR3 length: 16; D gene: TRBD1; J gene: TRBJ2-1; clone size: many; V gene: TRBV5-6; CDR3 DNA: TGTGCCAGCAGCGAGGGACAGGGTTACTCCTACAATGAGCAGTTCTTC; CDR3 protein: CASSEGQGYSYNEQFF
CDR3 length: 15; D gene: .; J gene: TRBJ2-2; clone size: many; V gene: TRBV11-2; CDR3 DNA: TGTGCCAGCACGGACAGACGACGGAACACCGGGGAGCTGTTTTTT; CDR3 protein: CASTDRRRNTGELFF
CDR3 length: 14; D gene: .; J gene: TRBJ2-1; clone size: many; V gene: TRBV30; CDR3 DNA: TGTGCCTGGAGTGTTCTCCGACTTGACAATGAGCAGTTCTTC; CDR3 protein: CAWSVLRLDNEQFF
CDR3 length: 17; D gene: TRBD2; J gene: TRBJ2-5; clone size: many; V gene: TRBV29-1; CDR3 DNA: TGCAGCGTTGAGACGGGACTAGCGGGGGACGGGCTCGAGACCCAGTACTTC; CDR3 protein: CSVETGLAGDGLETQYF
CDR3 length: 15; D gene: .; J gene: TRBJ1-2; clone size: .; V gene: TRBV5-1; CDR3 DNA: TGCGCCAGCGGCTTGGCCGAGGCAGCCGATTATTGCTACACCTTC; CDR3 protein: CASGLAEAADYCYTF
CDR3 length: 13; D gene: TRBD2; J gene: TRBJ2-3; clone size: many; V gene: TRBV30; CDR3 DNA: TGTGCCTGGAGTCCCGGGACTAGGGATACGCAGTATTTT; CDR3 protein: CAWSPGTRDTQYF